Listed below are T cell receptor beta chains from one sample, sequenced in a study of T cell repertoires in cytomegalovirus infection. In TCRdb, the reads were re-called with MiXCR into one record per CDR3 protein. The data hold more than 200,000 distinct CDR3 sequences, with 9.1% observed a single time. The sequenced sample was PBMCs. The source of these receptors is a human donor in good health (CMV status not recorded). Some clones in this sample may be carry-over from other donors' samples. Each CDR3 is given with its conserved first and last residue. Each record gives: clone size, D gene, J gene, V gene, CDR3 protein, CDR3 DNA. A D gene is named only where the DNA matches it firmly. Where a row states a size, it is once, few, many or the class of an expanded clone; other rows omit it.

many . TRBJ2-1 TRBV10-2 CASSESWAGEQFF TGCGCCAGCAGTGAGAGTTGGGCTGGTGAGCAGTTCTTC
few . TRBJ1-2 TRBV12-3/TRBV12-4 CASSPRAAGGYTF TGTGCCAGCAGTCCCAGGGCAGCGGGGGGCTACACCTTC
many . TRBJ1-1 TRBV7-2 CASSPRELGLHTEAFF TGTGCCAGCAGTCCCCGGGAATTAGGGTTGCACACTGAAGCTTTCTTT
many TRBD2 TRBJ2-1 TRBV7-2 CASSATGGDYNEQFF TGTGCCAGCAGCGCCACCGGGGGGGATTACAATGAGCAGTTCTTC
many . TRBJ2-7 TRBV7-2 CASSPLHPDSSYEQYF TGTGCCAGCAGCCCCCTACATCCGGACAGTTCCTACGAGCAGTACTTC
many . TRBJ2-7 TRBV7-2 CASSLSGSTAEQYF TGTGCCAGCAGCCTAAGCGGATCCACCGCGGAGCAGTACTTC
many . TRBJ1-1 TRBV4-1 CASSQQEQGPATEAFF TGCGCCAGCAGCCAACAGGAGCAGGGTCCGGCCACTGAAGCTTTCTTT
few . TRBJ2-2 TRBV7-3 CASSLGGSGELFF TGTGCCAGCAGCTTAGGGGGGTCCGGGGAGCTGTTTTTT
many TRBD1 TRBJ1-2 TRBV7-2 CASSAPRDRIYGYTF TGTGCCAGCAGCGCCCCCCGGGACAGGATTTATGGCTACACCTTC
many . TRBJ1-4 TRBV11-2 CASSSNRVANEKLFF TGTGCCAGCTCCTCTAACAGGGTTGCTAATGAAAAACTGTTTTTT
once . TRBJ2-2 TRBV27 CASSSLTSSGAGELFF TGTGCCAGCAGCTCCCTGACTAGTTCTGGGGCCGGGGAGCTGTTTTTT
many TRBD1 TRBJ1-1 TRBV7-2 CASSPRDSTEAFF TGTGCCAGCAGCCCAAGGGACAGCACTGAAGCTTTCTTT
. TRBD1 TRBJ2-1 TRBV28 CASSPGGYNEQFF TGTGCCAGCAGTCCAGGGGGATACAATGAGCAGTTCTTC
many TRBD2 TRBJ2-2 TRBV7-6 CASSLGGSRAGELFF TGTGCCAGCAGCTTAGGCGGGAGTAGGGCCGGGGAGCTGTTTTTT
few TRBD1 TRBJ2-1 TRBV14 CASGKGALNEQFF TGTGCCAGCGGAAAGGGGGCGCTTAATGAGCAGTTCTTC
many . TRBJ2-3 TRBV4-3 CASSVGGATDTQYF TGCGCCAGCAGCGTGGGGGGCGCGACAGATACGCAGTATTTT
many . TRBJ2-3 TRBV7-2 CASSLGSASTDTQYF TGTGCCAGCAGCTTAGGATCCGCTAGCACAGATACGCAGTATTTT
many TRBD2 TRBJ2-5 TRBV7-8 CASSSDWRGNIQETQYF TGTGCCAGCAGCTCCGATTGGCGGGGGAACATTCAAGAGACCCAGTACTTC
few TRBD2 TRBJ2-4 TRBV20-1 CSARDPSGSSGRRSKNIQYF TGCAGTGCTAGAGATCCTTCGGGTAGTAGCGGGAGAAGATCCAAAAACATTCAGTACTTC
many TRBD2 TRBJ2-1 TRBV6-9 CASTKGLRSYNEQFF TGTGCCAGCACCAAGGGACTACGCTCCTACAATGAGCAGTTCTTC
many . TRBJ1-5 TRBV20-1 CSAMTRYSNQPQHF TGCAGTGCTATGACAAGGTATAGCAATCAGCCCCAGCATTTT
few TRBD1 TRBJ1-2 TRBV7-9 CASSFGTGGHYGYTF TGTGCCAGCAGCTTTGGAACAGGGGGCCACTATGGCTACACCTTC
. . TRBJ2-5 TRBV29-1 CSVGLGETQYF TGCAGCGTTGGTCTGGGGGAGACCCAGTACTTC
few . TRBJ1-1 TRBV6-1 CASSELGRGPEAFF TGTGCCAGCAGTGAATTGGGCAGGGGTCCCGAAGCTTTCTTT
. . TRBJ1-1 TRBV6-2/TRBV6-3 CATVGRVDTEAFF TGTGCCACCGTCGGGAGGGTGGACACTGAAGCTTTCTTT
. . TRBJ2-7 TRBV6-6 CASSYLSGAGQKIYEQYF TGTGCCAGCAGTTACCTGTCTGGGGCGGGACAGAAAATCTACGAGCAGTACTTC
many . TRBJ1-6 TRBV7-6 CASSLTARSPLHF TGTGCCAGCAGCTTGACGGCCAGATCACCCCTCCACTTT
many . TRBJ2-2 TRBV19 CASRVVPGELFF TGTGCCAGCAGAGTAGTCCCCGGGGAGCTGTTTTTT
many . TRBJ1-1 TRBV7-2 CASRKGVAEAFF TGTGCCAGCAGAAAGGGAGTGGCTGAAGCTTTCTTT
few . TRBJ2-3 TRBV20-1 CSVVGEADTQYF TGCAGTGTAGTCGGGGAGGCAGATACGCAGTATTTT
. TRBD2 TRBJ2-7 TRBV7-9 CASSLDASGRGEQYF TGTGCCAGCAGCTTAGACGCTAGCGGGAGGGGGGAGCAGTACTTC
many TRBD1 TRBJ1-3 TRBV12-3/TRBV12-4 CASTLGQGIGNTIYF TGTGCCAGCACCCTGGGACAGGGAATCGGAAACACCATATATTTT
. . TRBJ2-2 TRBV20-1 CSASPGRNTGELFF TGCAGTGCTAGTCCAGGGCGGAACACCGGGGAGCTGTTTTTT
. TRBD1 TRBJ2-1 TRBV7-3 CASSRGQGWDEQFF TGTGCCAGCAGCCGAGGACAGGGTTGGGATGAGCAGTTCTTC
many . TRBJ1-2 TRBV19 CASSKDTQGYGYTF TGTGCCAGTAGTAAAGATACTCAGGGCTATGGCTACACCTTC
. TRBD1 TRBJ1-6 TRBV7-8 CASSLGGTVASPLHF TGTGCCAGCAGCTTAGGCGGGACAGTGGCTTCACCCCTCCACTTT
many . TRBJ1-1 TRBV28 CASSLVQVNTEAFF TGTGCCAGCAGTTTGGTACAGGTGAACACTGAAGCTTTCTTT
many . TRBJ1-5 TRBV6-2/TRBV6-3 CASRGSTKPQHF TGTGCCAGCAGGGGCAGCACAAAGCCCCAGCATTTT
few . TRBJ1-1 TRBV14 CASSRRAVNTEAFF TGTGCCAGCAGCCGCAGGGCGGTGAACACTGAAGCTTTCTTT
few . TRBJ2-6 TRBV12-3/TRBV12-4 CASSRPGGSGANVLTF TGTGCCAGCAGCCGCCCTGGGGGGTCTGGGGCCAACGTCCTGACTTTC
. . TRBJ1-1 TRBV4-1 CASSYLRETGGTEAIF TGCGCCAGCAGCTACCTCAGGGAAACCGGTGGCACTGAAGCTATCTTT
. . TRBJ1-6 TRBV12-3/TRBV12-4 CASLRGQLINSPLHF TGTGCCAGCCTCCGGGGTCAGCTCATTAATTCACCCCTCCACTTT
many TRBD1 TRBJ1-2 TRBV10-3 CAIREDRGLRGYTF TGTGCCATCAGAGAGGACAGGGGGCTTCGTGGCTACACCTTC
many . TRBJ1-1 TRBV12-3/TRBV12-4 CASSLTGIGSEAFF TGTGCCAGCAGTTTAACAGGAATTGGCTCTGAAGCTTTCTTT
many . TRBJ2-3 TRBV20-1 CSAIQATDTQYF TGCAGTGCTATACAGGCCACAGATACGCAGTATTTT
many . TRBJ2-7 TRBV7-2 CASSLGGSANYEQYF TGTGCCAGCAGCTTAGGGGGGAGTGCTAACTACGAGCAGTACTTC
many . TRBJ1-2 TRBV7-2 CASSLQRQGWGYGYTF TGTGCCAGCAGCTTACAGCGGCAGGGCTGGGGCTATGGCTACACCTTC
. . TRBJ2-3 TRBV20-1 CSARDPGGNTDTQYF TGCAGTGCTAGAGATCCAGGCGGAAACACAGATACGCAGTATTTT
many . TRBJ1-1 TRBV7-2 CASSWKPFGGTEAFF TGTGCCAGCAGCTGGAAACCTTTCGGTGGCACTGAAGCTTTCTTT
few TRBD1 TRBJ2-1 TRBV7-9 CASSTRTGEKFF TGTGCCAGCAGCACCAGGACAGGCGAGAAGTTCTTC
many . TRBJ1-2 TRBV12-3/TRBV12-4 CASGRELGDAYGYTF TGTGCCAGCGGCCGCGAGCTAGGGGATGCGTATGGCTACACCTTC
few . TRBJ1-1 TRBV4-3 CASSQDIGGDAEAFF TGCGCCAGCAGCCAAGATATTGGGGGGGACGCTGAAGCTTTCTTT
few . TRBJ2-3 TRBV10-3 CAISEGVLTDTQYF TGTGCCATCAGTGAAGGCGTCCTCACAGATACGCAGTATTTT
many . TRBJ1-1 TRBV29-1 CSVQEMNTEAFF TGCAGCGTCCAGGAGATGAACACTGAAGCTTTCTTT
many . TRBJ2-2 TRBV7-2 CASRPDGHVTGELFF TGTGCCAGCCGCCCCGACGGGCACGTCACCGGGGAGCTGTTTTTT
many TRBD1 TRBJ2-7 TRBV7-4 CASRPAKDRASGEQYF TGTGCCAGCAGACCTGCTAAGGACAGGGCCTCGGGGGAGCAGTACTTC
many . TRBJ1-2 TRBV7-2 CASSLEHGYTF TGTGCCAGCAGCTTAGAACATGGCTACACCTTC
many . TRBJ2-2 TRBV30 CAWSVLGSGGPRGTGELFF TGTGCCTGGAGTGTACTAGGCAGCGGAGGGCCAAGGGGGACCGGGGAGCTGTTTTTT
many TRBD1 TRBJ1-5 TRBV7-9 CASSLGTGVYQPQHF TGTGCCAGCAGCTTAGGGACAGGGGTTTACCAGCCCCAGCATTTT
. . TRBJ1-1 TRBV2 CASSEGGMNTEAFF TGTGCCAGCAGTGAAGGGGGTATGAACACTGAAGCTTTCTTT